This is a list of T cell receptor beta chains from one sample in a study of T cells after yellow fever vaccination. Via MiXCR, TCRdb re-called the 5' RACE reads, giving one row per CDR3 protein. The sample yields hundreds of thousands of distinct CDR3 sequences, roughly an eighth seen once. Sample: PBMCs, taken on the day of the yellow fever booster vaccination. The source of these receptors is a man aged 25 to 40 who received the YFV17D yellow fever vaccine. Both conserved end residues are part of each CDR3. The order of the fields is V gene, clone size, D gene, J gene, CDR3 protein, CDR3 DNA. A D gene is named only where the DNA matches it firmly. Size values are once, few and many counts, or a class for expanded clones, and some rows have none.

V gene: TRBV20-1
clone size: .
D gene: .
J gene: TRBJ1-1
CDR3 protein: CSATKANTEAFF
CDR3 DNA: TGCAGTGCCACAAAGGCGAACACTGAAGCTTTCTTT

V gene: TRBV6-2/TRBV6-3
clone size: .
D gene: TRBD2
J gene: TRBJ2-2
CDR3 protein: CASSYSGTIAGELFF
CDR3 DNA: TGTGCCAGCAGTTACTCCGGGACTATAGCCGGGGAGCTGTTTTTT

V gene: TRBV7-6
clone size: .
D gene: TRBD2
J gene: TRBJ2-1
CDR3 protein: CASSFSGYASGRGGGDEQFF
CDR3 DNA: TGTGCCAGCAGCTTTTCCGGCTACGCTAGCGGGAGAGGGGGTGGGGATGAGCAGTTCTTC

V gene: TRBV2
clone size: .
D gene: .
J gene: TRBJ2-1
CDR3 protein: CASSEEPSSREQFF
CDR3 DNA: TGTGCCAGCAGTGAAGAACCTAGCTCCAGGGAGCAGTTCTTC

V gene: TRBV20-1
clone size: few
D gene: .
J gene: TRBJ2-1
CDR3 protein: CSAINAYNEQFF
CDR3 DNA: TGCAGTGCTATAAACGCCTACAATGAGCAGTTCTTC

V gene: TRBV6-2/TRBV6-3
clone size: once
D gene: TRBD2
J gene: TRBJ2-1
CDR3 protein: CASSYCVLAGCSYNEQFF
CDR3 DNA: TGTGCCAGCAGTTACTGCGTACTAGCGGGATGCTCCTACAATGAGCAGTTCTTC

V gene: TRBV4-3
clone size: .
D gene: .
J gene: TRBJ2-4
CDR3 protein: CASSQSPLVGPTMAKNIQYF
CDR3 DNA: TGCGCCAGCAGCCAGTCTCCCCTAGTGGGGCCCACAATGGCCAAAAACATTCAGTACTTC

V gene: TRBV20-1
clone size: .
D gene: .
J gene: TRBJ1-2
CDR3 protein: CSANLVGVIYGYTF
CDR3 DNA: TGCAGTGCCAACCTTGTTGGAGTCATCTATGGCTACACCTTC

V gene: TRBV12-3/TRBV12-4
clone size: few
D gene: .
J gene: TRBJ1-5
CDR3 protein: CASQRSRQPQHF
CDR3 DNA: TGTGCCAGCCAACGGTCCCGTCAGCCCCAGCATTTT

V gene: TRBV7-8
clone size: few
D gene: TRBD1
J gene: TRBJ2-2
CDR3 protein: CASSLPGQGITGELFF
CDR3 DNA: TGTGCCAGCAGCTTACCGGGACAGGGGATCACCGGGGAGCTGTTTTTT

V gene: TRBV5-4
clone size: .
D gene: .
J gene: TRBJ2-7
CDR3 protein: CASSSGSEGYEQYF
CDR3 DNA: TGTGCCAGCAGCTCGGGGTCGGAGGGCTACGAGCAGTACTTC

V gene: TRBV4-3
clone size: .
D gene: TRBD2
J gene: TRBJ2-7
CDR3 protein: CASSQDVGTSRLYEQYF
CDR3 DNA: TGCGCCAGCAGCCAAGATGTGGGGACTAGCCGTTTGTACGAGCAGTACTTC

V gene: TRBV9
clone size: .
D gene: TRBD2
J gene: TRBJ2-3
CDR3 protein: CASSVGGRNTDTQYF
CDR3 DNA: TGTGCCAGCAGCGTAGGCGGGAGAAACACAGATACGCAGTATTTT

V gene: TRBV6-2/TRBV6-3
clone size: few
D gene: TRBD2
J gene: TRBJ2-5
CDR3 protein: CASTPLTSGSVGETQYF
CDR3 DNA: TGTGCCAGCACCCCACTGACTAGCGGGAGCGTAGGGGAGACCCAGTACTTC

V gene: TRBV6-5
clone size: .
D gene: TRBD2
J gene: TRBJ2-7
CDR3 protein: CASSYVGGSGSYEQYF
CDR3 DNA: TGTGCCAGCAGTTACGTGGGGGGGAGTGGGTCCTACGAGCAGTACTTC

V gene: TRBV9
clone size: .
D gene: TRBD1
J gene: TRBJ1-2
CDR3 protein: CASSVGAGGVSIGYTF
CDR3 DNA: TGTGCCAGCAGCGTAGGTGCAGGGGGTGTATCGATTGGCTACACCTTC

V gene: TRBV7-2
clone size: .
D gene: TRBD1
J gene: TRBJ2-7
CDR3 protein: CASTTDRVYEQYF
CDR3 DNA: TGTGCCAGCACCACGGACAGGGTATACGAGCAGTACTTC

V gene: TRBV20-1
clone size: .
D gene: .
J gene: TRBJ2-2
CDR3 protein: CSARAGLRTGELFF
CDR3 DNA: TGCAGTGCTAGAGCAGGACTACGCACCGGGGAGCTGTTTTTT

V gene: TRBV20-1
clone size: .
D gene: TRBD1
J gene: TRBJ2-7
CDR3 protein: CSARRTGVQQYF
CDR3 DNA: TGCAGTGCTAGAAGGACAGGGGTTCAGCAGTACTTC

V gene: TRBV5-6
clone size: .
D gene: TRBD2
J gene: TRBJ2-5
CDR3 protein: CASSTPLAGTGETQYF
CDR3 DNA: TGTGCCAGCAGCACCCCCCTAGCGGGGACGGGTGAGACCCAGTACTTC

V gene: TRBV6-2/TRBV6-3
clone size: few
D gene: .
J gene: TRBJ2-7
CDR3 protein: CASSSTRGEQYF
CDR3 DNA: TGTGCCAGCAGTTCAACCCGAGGGGAGCAGTACTTC

V gene: TRBV18
clone size: few
D gene: TRBD1
J gene: TRBJ1-1
CDR3 protein: CASSPGQGARNTEAFF
CDR3 DNA: TGTGCCAGCTCGCCGGGACAGGGGGCGCGGAACACTGAAGCTTTCTTT

V gene: TRBV20-1
clone size: few
D gene: .
J gene: TRBJ2-7
CDR3 protein: CSARGGSSSYEQYF
CDR3 DNA: TGCAGTGCTAGAGGGGGTTCTAGCTCCTACGAGCAGTACTTC

V gene: TRBV29-1
clone size: .
D gene: .
J gene: TRBJ1-1
CDR3 protein: CSVAGFYTEAFF
CDR3 DNA: TGCAGCGTTGCGGGTTTTTACACTGAAGCTTTCTTT

V gene: TRBV7-3
clone size: few
D gene: TRBD2
J gene: TRBJ2-3
CDR3 protein: CASSPGLGVGTDTQYF
CDR3 DNA: TGTGCCAGCAGCCCAGGACTAGGTGTGGGCACAGATACGCAGTATTTT